Listed here are 6 T cell receptor beta chains from one sample, sequenced in a study of identical twins. From the 5' RACE reads, TCRdb called clonotypes with MiXCR, one entry per CDR3 protein. The table includes some 320,000 distinct CDR3 sequences, 12% detected once. This same sample was also part of a study on yellow fever vaccine responses in identical twins.

Source material: CD8+ T cells sorted from blood. Every receptor here comes from a woman aged 18-29 years in good health.

This clonotype was counted ten times or more. J is TRBJ2-3 and V is TRBV7-8, with 9 bases that match TRBD2. Per germline, CDR1 SGHVS and CDR2 FQNEAQ. The CDR3 covers 15 residues. The ends lost 5 bases at V and 4 bases at J; junction bases unmatched: 7. CDR3 sequence: CASSSRAGGADTQYF. The CDR3 region has the DNA TGTGCCAGCAGCAGTCGGGCGGGAGGGGCAGATACGCAGTATTTT.

The sample holds many counts of this clonotype. DNA for the CDR3: TGTGCCAGCAGTTTAAACCCCACAGATACGCAGTATTTT. It codes for CASSLNPTDTQYF. This rearrangement joins TRBV27 to TRBJ2-3; D gene ambiguous. This CDR3 region has 13 residues. Deletions cut 2 bases from V and 2 bases from J, with 5 bases between. Germline lookup yields CDR1 MNHEY and CDR2 SMNVEV (reference sequence).

This clonotype was found many times. This sequence joins TRBV12-3 or TRBV12-4 and TRBJ2-7; no clear D. Trimming cost V 4 bases and J 7 bases, with 11 bases left between them. The CDR3 has 12 residues. The CDR3 DNA is TGTGCCAGCAGTTCGACCATTGGGGAGCAGTACTTC. It specifies CASSSTIGEQYF.

This sequence joins TRBV11-1 and TRBJ2-3, with no clear D. Germline assignment: CDR1 SGHAT and CDR2 FQDESV (reference sequence). V gave up 0 bases and J gave up 4 bases, with 5 bases separating them. The CDR3 sequence is 13 residues long. The CDR3 DNA reads as TGTGCCAGCAGCTTAGCGCTTGCAGATACGCAGTATTTT. Its translation is CASSLALADTQYF.

CDR3 region: CASSFELAGVGTQYF. In nucleotides, the CDR3 is TGTGCCAGCAGTTTCGAACTAGCGGGAGTGGGGACCCAGTACTTC. This chain connects TRBV12-3 or TRBV12-4 to TRBJ2-5; 11 bases agree with TRBD2. J was trimmed by 7 bases and V by 3 bases; bases with no gene match: 7. The CDR3 has 15 residues.

The chain recombines TRBV28 with TRBJ1-4; 7 positions agree with TRBD1. Per germline, CDR1 MDHEN and CDR2 SYDVKM. The CDR3 spans 16 residues. The V and J ends lost 6 bases and 8 bases, in that order; junction bases with no gene match: 15. The chain's CDR3 is CASSIQSDRAYEKLFF. The CDR3 DNA follows: TGTGCCAGCAGCATCCAATCAGACAGGGCGTACGAAAAACTGTTTTTT. Full variable domain (rest looked up from reference TRBV28 and TRBJ1-4): DVKVTQSSRYLVKRTGEKVFLECVQDMDHENMFWYRQDPGLGLRLIYFSYDVKMKEKGDIPEGYSVSREKKERFSLILESASTNQTSMYLCASSIQSDRAYEKLFFGSGTQLSVL.